This entry lists 17 T cell receptor beta chains sequenced from one sample in a study of blood T cell repertoires in COVID-19. This table comes from immunoSEQ multiplex PCR, and its TCRdb copy is limited to in-frame clones, with some not included. This table has about 270,000 clones, about 85% appearing once. The source material was PBMCs or T cells enriched from blood (not recorded which). These receptors all come from a woman between 50 and 59 years old who had recovered from COVID-19.

V and J are TRBV4-1 and TRBJ2-5; the D gene is possibly TRBD1 (5 bases). Between the trimmed V and J ends, which lost 2 bases and 4 bases, there was a span of 8 bases. The CDR3 is 13 residues long. Germline V gene sequence: CDR1 MGHRA, CDR2 YSYEKL. The CDR3 coding sequence is TGCGCCAGCAGCCAATTCAGGGCAGAGACCCAGTACTTC. This gives the protein CASSQFRAETQYF.

V gene TRBV10-3 combines with J gene TRBJ2-3; 7 nucleotides agree with TRBD1. This CDR3 is built from 16 residues. The ends lost 4 bases at V and 0 bases at J; junction bases unmatched: 7. Germline CDR1 ENHRY, CDR2 SYGVKD. The DNA of the CDR3 is TGTGCCATCAGTGCTAGACAGGGAATTAGCACAGATACGCAGTATTTT. This encodes CAISARQGISTDTQYF.

The chain recombines TRBV2 with TRBJ1-3; the D is unclear. The V and J ends lost 2 bases and 4 bases respectively, with 3 bases between them. The germline gives CDR1 SNHLY, CDR2 FYNNEI. CDR3 length equals 12 residues. In DNA form, the CDR3 reads TGTGCCAGCAGTGAATCGGGAAACACCATATATTTT. Protein product: CASSESGNTIYF.

This chain connects TRBV2 to TRBJ1-6; TRBD1 is a possible D gene (6 bases). This CDR3 region has 16 residues. V lost 8 bases to trimming and J lost 7 bases, with 21 bases between them. Germline V gives CDR1 SNHLY, CDR2 FYNNEI. DNA of the CDR3: TGTGCCAGCCTCCTCCCTGGGCAGGGGAAAAATTCACCCCTCCACTTT. It is translated as CASLLPGQGKNSPLHF.

The chain links TRBV9 to TRBJ2-1; no reliable D call. This CDR3 has 13 amino acids. Trimming stripped 0 bases from V and 4 bases from J, with 5 bases between. The germline gives CDR1 SGDLS, CDR2 YYNGEE. The DNA for the CDR3 is TGTGCCAGCAGCGTAGCAAATTACAATGAGCAGTTCTTC. Its translation is CASSVANYNEQFF.

CDR3 sequence reads: CASRGQSYEQYF. DNA for the CDR3: TGTGCCAGCAGGGGGCAGAGCTACGAGCAGTACTTC. The rearrangement uses TRBV7-9 and TRBJ2-7; tentatively, D is TRBD1 (5 bases). The CDR3 runs to 12 residues. Germline values: CDR1 SEHNR, CDR2 FQNEAQ (reference sequence). V gave up 6 bases and J gave up 3 bases, with 9 bases separating them.

The chain carries TRBV4-3 and TRBJ2-7; D perhaps matches TRBD1 (6 bases). The germline gives CDR1 LGHNA, CDR2 YSLEER. Trimming took off 4 bases at V and 3 bases at J, with 13 bases between the two ends. The CDR3 totals 14 residues. Written as DNA, the CDR3 is TGCGCCAGCAGCCCGGACAGCTCAGACTACGAGCAGTACTTC. Its translation is CASSPDSSDYEQYF.

This clone has more than one count but fewer than ten. The chain uses TRBV7-8 and TRBJ1-4, with D possibly matching TRBD1 (6 bases). In germline, CDR1 is SGHVS, CDR2 FQNEAQ. Trimming shortened V by 5 bases and J by 8 bases, and 18 bases separated the two germline ends. This CDR3 spans 15 amino acids. CDR3 bases: TGTGCCAGCAGCCAAGGGGGGAGGGTTAGGGAAAAACTGTTTTTT. It specifies CASSQGGRVREKLFF.

The rearrangement uses TRBV30 and TRBJ2-7; TRBD1 agrees at 9 bases. Looked up from germline, CDR1 is GTSNPN and CDR2 is SVGIG (reference sequence). With V trimmed by 3 bases and J by 5 bases, 8 bases remained unmatched. The CDR3 is made up of 14 amino acids. The CDR3 DNA sequence: TGTGCCTGGAGGGCCGGGACAGGGAAGAACGAGCAGTACTTC. Its translation: CAWRAGTGKNEQYF.

The gene calls are TRBV29-1 and TRBJ1-1, with 7 bases aligning to TRBD1. CDR3 length equals 13 residues. Germline V gene lookup returns CDR1 SQVTM and CDR2 ANQGSEA. Trimming at V came to 5 bases and at J to 4 bases, leaving 7 bases not matched to a gene. For the CDR3, the DNA is TGCAGCGTTCAAGGGACAGCGTCCACTGAAGCTTTCTTT. This encodes CSVQGTASTEAFF.

V usage is TRBV9 and J usage is TRBJ1-3; unclear D gene. The CDR3 is made up of 14 amino acids. V lost 4 bases and J lost 0, with 8 bases in between. Germline-derived CDR1 and CDR2 are SGDLS and YYNGEE. CDR3 sequence: CASSTRDSGNTIYF. In DNA, the CDR3 is TGTGCCAGCAGCACCCGGGACTCTGGAAACACCATATATTTT.

The rearrangement uses TRBV7-6 and TRBJ1-2; 8 bases agree with TRBD1. The junction had 5 bases not matched to a gene; V was cut back by 2 bases and J by 0 bases. This CDR3 has 16 amino acids. Germline CDR1 SGHVS, CDR2 FNYEAQ. The CDR3 DNA reads as TGTGCCAGCAGCTTAATTTCAGGGGGCCCTAACTATGGCTACACCTTC. This encodes CASSLISGGPNYGYTF.

The chain couples TRBV29-1 to TRBJ2-7; 13 bases are a match to TRBD2. Germline trimming cut 7 bases from V and 5 bases from J; bases unmatched to any gene: 11. Germline CDR1 SQVTM, CDR2 ANQGSEA. This CDR3 region has 15 residues. The CDR3 DNA is TGCAGCGCTTGGACTAGCGGGAGTGGGAGAAACGAGCAGTACTTC. Translation: CSAWTSGSGRNEQYF.

The gene calls are TRBV29-1 and TRBJ2-1; 7 bases fit TRBD1. The CDR3 sequence is 11 residues long. Germline loops: CDR1 SQVTM, CDR2 ANQGSEA. V lost 7 bases and J lost 5; bases outside the gene matches: 2. The CDR3 loop is CSATGDNEQFF. The CDR3, as DNA: TGCAGCGCCACAGGGGACAATGAGCAGTTCTTC.

The chain joins TRBV20-1 to TRBJ2-7; maybe TRBD2 (6 bases). From germline, CDR1 is DFQATT and CDR2 SNEGSKA (reference sequence). Trimming removed 6 bases from V and 3 bases from J, with 9 bases in between. The CDR3 has 11 amino acids. The CDR3 DNA reads TGCAGTGCCAAGACTAGCTACGAGCAGTACTTC. Amino acids: CSAKTSYEQYF.

This chain connects TRBV2 to TRBJ1-5; 7 bases fit TRBD1. The J segment lost 4 bases and the V segment lost 8 bases, leaving 8 bases of the junction unmatched. Germline lookup yields CDR1 SNHLY and CDR2 FYNNEI. The CDR3 extends over 14 amino acids. CDR3 amino acids: CASSFGQANQPQHF. The CDR3 DNA reads as TGTGCCAGCTCCTTCGGACAGGCAAATCAGCCCCAGCATTTT.

This clone was observed a single time. The V and J genes are TRBV15 and TRBJ2-3; 9 bases are shared with TRBD2. V dropped 1 base and J dropped 4; count of bases not matched to a gene: 6. The CDR3 extends over 16 amino acids. Per the germline V gene, CDR1 is LNHNV and CDR2 is YYDKDF (reference sequence). The CDR3 DNA reads as TGTGCCACCAGCAGAGGTAGCGGGAGTTTCTCAGATACGCAGTATTTT. The encoded protein is CATSRGSGSFSDTQYF. Looking up the rest from reference TRBV15 and TRBJ2-3 gives the full variable domain: DAMVIQNPRYQVTQFGKPVTLSCSQTLNHNVMYWYQQKSSQAPKLLFHYYDKDFNNEADTPDNFQSRRPNTSFCFLDIRSPGLGDTAMYLCATSRGSGSFSDTQYFGPGTRLTVL.